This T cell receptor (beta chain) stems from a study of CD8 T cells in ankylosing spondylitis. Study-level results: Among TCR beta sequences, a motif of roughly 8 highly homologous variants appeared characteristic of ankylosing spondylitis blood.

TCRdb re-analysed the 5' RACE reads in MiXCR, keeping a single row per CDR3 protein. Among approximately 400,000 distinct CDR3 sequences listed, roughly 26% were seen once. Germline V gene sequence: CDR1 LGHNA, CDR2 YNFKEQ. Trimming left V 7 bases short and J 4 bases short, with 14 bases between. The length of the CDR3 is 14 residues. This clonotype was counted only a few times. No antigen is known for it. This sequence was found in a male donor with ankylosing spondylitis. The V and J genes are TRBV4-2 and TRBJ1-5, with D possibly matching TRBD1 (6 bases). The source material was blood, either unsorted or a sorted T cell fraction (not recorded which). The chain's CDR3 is CASTSGDTNQPQHF. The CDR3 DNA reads TGTGCCAGCACCTCGGGGGACACAAATCAGCCCCAGCATTTT.